Following are 12 T cell receptor beta chains from one sample sequenced in a study of PD-1 blockade in classical Hodgkin lymphoma. Sequenced by immunoSEQ multiplex PCR; TCRdb stores in-frame clones only, minus some. The data show about 9,900 clones, around 68% seen once. The sample's time point: cycle 4 day 1 (C4D1), after less than 7 weeks of nivolumab. Relapses following autologous stem cell transplantation were seen in all patients, with brentuximab vedotin exposure varying. Thawed PBMCs were subjected to magnetic negative selection, which yielded isolated CD8+ T cells. Sample: CD8+ T cells from blood, taken before the fourth cycle of nivolumab. These receptors were obtained from a human donor with classical Hodgkin lymphoma.

J is TRBJ1-2 and V is TRBV14; D might be TRBD1 (5 bases). The CDR3 totals 13 residues. Germline CDR1 is SGHDN and CDR2 is FVKESK. V lost 0 bases and J 5 bases, leaving 7 bases between the germline ends. CDR3 in amino acids: CASSQERGYGYTF. The CDR3 DNA reads as TGTGCCAGCAGCCAAGAAAGGGGTTATGGCTACACCTTC.

The rearrangement uses TRBV15 and TRBJ2-3, with 10 bases that match TRBD2. Germline CDR1 reads LNHNV; CDR2 reads YYDKDF (reference sequence). The CDR3 spans 16 residues. V dropped 0 bases and J dropped 4; count of bases not matched to a gene: 4. CDR3 sequence: CATSRDSTSGADTQYF. The CDR3 DNA reads TGTGCCACCAGCAGAGATAGTACTAGCGGGGCAGATACGCAGTATTTT.

The chain combines TRBV6-1 with TRBJ1-5; 7 positions agree with TRBD1. Trimming took 6 bases from V and 6 from J; bases not matched to a gene: 8. Germline values: CDR1 MNHNS, CDR2 SASEGT. The CDR3 runs to 14 residues. The CDR3 spells CASRPRGESQPQHF. CDR3 bases: TGTGCCAGCAGACCCAGGGGGGAAAGTCAGCCCCAGCATTTT.

J is TRBJ2-7 and V is TRBV7-9; no definite D call. This CDR3 contains 12 residues. Trimming stripped 5 bases from V and 1 base from J, with 6 bases between. CDR1 is SEHNR, CDR2 FQNEAQ, per germline (reference sequence). The CDR3 bases are TGTGCCAGCAGCCTACGATCCTACGAGCAGTACTTC. Translating it yields CASSLRSYEQYF.

The rearrangement joins TRBV7-8 to TRBJ2-1; the D is unclear. There are 15 residues in the CDR3. The V end lost 1 base, the J end lost 4 bases, and 11 bases lay between the germline ends. Germline loops: CDR1 SGHVS, CDR2 FQNEAQ. CDR3 DNA sequence: TGTGCCAGCAGCTTAGTTGGAGAGGAGTACAATGAGCAGTTCTTC. Residues: CASSLVGEEYNEQFF.

The V and J genes are TRBV29-1 and TRBJ1-2; D gene uncertain. Between the trimmed V and J ends, which lost 2 bases and 5 bases, there was a span of 9 bases. There are 12 residues in the CDR3. The germline V gene encodes CDR1 SQVTM and CDR2 ANQGSEA. The CDR3, as DNA: TGCAGCGTTGAACACGGGTTTTATGGCTACACCTTC. Its translation: CSVEHGFYGYTF.

This clone was counted a few times. The chain couples TRBV15 to TRBJ1-5, with TRBD1 matching 7 bases. Germline V lookup: CDR1 LNHNV, CDR2 YYDKDF (reference sequence). The junction had 11 bases not matched to a gene; V was cut back by 5 bases and J by 4 bases. This CDR3 spans 16 amino acids. The CDR3 sequence: CATSPHGTALNQPQHF. The CDR3 DNA sequence: TGTGCCACCAGCCCGCACGGGACAGCACTAAATCAGCCCCAGCATTTT.

This clone was seen only a few times. At one of its ends the junction is not consistent with the germline gene, which may arise from a read error. At the DNA level, this CDR3 is encoded by other sequences in the same sample as well. The CDR3 reads CASSYSGTNSYEQYF. In DNA form, the CDR3 reads TGTGCCAGCAGCTACTCCGGGACTAACTCCTACGAGCAGTACTTC. The chain combines TRBV6-5 with TRBJ2-7; the match to TRBD2 covers 7 bases. Germline V gene lookup returns CDR1 MNHEY and CDR2 SVGAGI. The CDR3 contains 15 residues.

This rearrangement joins TRBV28 to TRBJ1-5, with 11 positions matching TRBD1. The V segment lost 5 bases and the J segment 0 bases; nucleotides outside the gene matches: 9. From germline, CDR1 is MDHEN and CDR2 SYDVKM. There are 18 residues in the CDR3. CDR3 loop: CASSQPGTGGYSNQPQHF. The CDR3 DNA sequence: TGTGCCAGCAGTCAACCCGGGACAGGGGGGTATAGCAATCAGCCCCAGCATTTT.

The chain links TRBV11-2 to TRBJ1-2, with D perhaps matching TRBD1 (5 bases). Trimming pared 5 bases from V and 0 bases from J, leaving 13 bases between. Germline V lookup: CDR1 SGHAT, CDR2 FQNNGV. The CDR3 runs 15 residues. This chain's CDR3 is CASSAGAGANYGYTF. The CDR3 region has the DNA TGTGCCAGCAGCGCCGGGGCAGGAGCTAACTATGGCTACACCTTC.

The chain is built from TRBV9 and TRBJ1-1; a weak D match, TRBD1 (5 bases). The CDR3 is made up of 14 amino acids. Between the trimmed V and J ends, which lost 0 bases and 1 base, there was a span of 7 bases. CDR1 SGDLS and CDR2 YYNGEE come from the germline V gene. The CDR3 reads CASSVAGGNTEAFF. CDR3 DNA: TGTGCCAGCAGCGTAGCGGGGGGGAACACTGAAGCTTTCTTT.

The J gene is TRBJ2-7, the V gene TRBV4-3, with 10 bases matching TRBD2. The CDR3 length is 17 residues. Germline trimming cut 0 bases from V and 2 bases from J; bases unmatched to any gene: 7. The germline V gene encodes CDR1 LGHNA and CDR2 YSLEER. The CDR3 here is CASSQERGTSATYEQYF. The CDR3 DNA sequence: TGCGCCAGCAGCCAAGAGCGCGGGACTAGCGCTACCTACGAGCAGTACTTC.